One and the same sample provided the 29 T cell receptor beta chains below, sequenced in a study of blood T cell repertoires in COVID-19 (dated by TCRdb to about 2020). The library came from the immunoSEQ multiplex PCR assay. TCRdb limited this immuneACCESS table to in-frame rearrangements with V and J called. A share of clones is missing; checked studies link under half to unresolved V genes, and the rest is unexplained. A total of a few hundred thousand clones appear in this sample, 87% of them only once. Of the sample, more than 8.5% is held by the ten largest clones. The specimen sequenced was PBMCs or T cells enriched from blood (not recorded which). The receptors here all came from a woman aged 18-29 years who had recovered from COVID-19.

V is TRBV5-5 and J is TRBJ2-7; the D gene is possibly TRBD2 (5 bases). V lost 0 bases and J 6 bases, leaving 16 bases between the germline ends. Germline loops: CDR1 SGHKS, CDR2 YYEKEE (reference sequence). The CDR3 loop spans 15 amino acids. In DNA form, the CDR3 reads TGTGCCAGCAGCTTGGAGCCTAGCTATGCGGGCGAGCAGTACTTC. Translation gives CASSLEPSYAGEQYF. Full variable domain (rest looked up from reference TRBV5-5 and TRBJ2-7): DAGVTQSPTHLIKTRGQQVTLRCSPISGHKSVSWYQQVLGQGPQFIFQYYEKEERGRGNFPDRFSARQFPNYSSELNVNALLLGDSALYLCASSLEPSYAGEQYFGPGTRLTVT.

The V gene is TRBV4-3, the J gene TRBJ2-7; TRBD2 aligns across 7 bases. Per germline, CDR1 LGHNA and CDR2 YSLEER. CDR3 size: 15 residues. The V segment lost 2 bases and the J segment 2 bases; nucleotides outside the gene matches: 6. CDR3 in DNA: TGCGCCAGCAGCCAAAGAGCGGGAAATACCTACGAGCAGTACTTC. Residues: CASSQRAGNTYEQYF.

V usage is TRBV28 and J usage is TRBJ1-6; possibly TRBD1 for D (5 bases). Germline values: CDR1 MDHEN, CDR2 SYDVKM. The V gene lost 2 bases and the J gene lost 6 bases, with 8 bases spanning the gap. CDR3 size: 14 residues. The CDR3 sequence is CASSLRGVNSPLHF. In DNA, the CDR3 is TGTGCCAGCAGTTTACGGGGGGTTAATTCACCCCTCCACTTT.

The CDR3 here is CASSPTGGSGNTIYF. As DNA, the CDR3 is TGTGCCAGCAGCCCGACAGGGGGCTCGGGAAACACCATATATTTT. The gene calls are TRBV9 and TRBJ1-3; 10 nucleotides match TRBD1. CDR3 length equals 15 residues. V shed 4 bases and J 4 bases; nucleotides not matched to a gene: 5. Per the germline V gene, CDR1 is SGDLS and CDR2 is YYNGEE.

V is TRBV18 and J is TRBJ2-5, with TRBD1 identical over 10 bases. CDR3 length: 15 residues. Germline trimming cut 3 bases from V and 5 bases from J; bases unmatched to any gene: 6. Germline V gene lookup returns CDR1 KGHSH and CDR2 LQKENI. CDR3 in DNA: TGTGCCAGCTCACCCCGGGACAGGGGTTTCGAGACCCAGTACTTC. The encoded protein is CASSPRDRGFETQYF.

The V gene is TRBV28, the J gene TRBJ1-5, with 9 nucleotides matching TRBD1. The CDR3 runs 16 residues. The germline V gene encodes CDR1 MDHEN and CDR2 SYDVKM. The J segment lost 5 bases and the V segment lost 8 bases, leaving 13 bases of the junction unmatched. The CDR3 nucleotides read TGTGCCAGCCAGAGGTTAACAGGGGGCTTAGATCAGCCCCAGCATTTT. As protein: CASQRLTGGLDQPQHF.

V and J are TRBV27 and TRBJ2-3; D is unresolved. V dropped 4 bases and J dropped 2 bases, with 16 bases sitting between them. This CDR3 is built from 16 residues. Germline loops: CDR1 MNHEY, CDR2 SMNVEV (reference sequence). CDR3: CASSSPSSEHTDTQYF. The CDR3 region has the DNA TGTGCCAGCAGTTCCCCCTCCAGCGAACACACAGATACGCAGTATTTT.

The chain is built from TRBV6-2 or TRBV6-3 and TRBJ2-4; 7 bases map to TRBD1. CDR3 length: 17 residues. Per the germline V gene, CDR1 is MNHEY and CDR2 is SVGEGT. The J segment lost 4 bases and the V segment lost 5 bases, leaving 14 bases of the junction unmatched. The CDR3 DNA reads TGTGCCAGCAGTCCCCGACAGGGAACAGCCACAAAAAACATTCAGTACTTC. It yields the protein CASSPRQGTATKNIQYF.

The chain links TRBV7-3 to TRBJ1-2; TRBD1 might be the D (5 bases). V gave up 3 bases and J gave up 2 bases, with 13 bases separating them. CDR1 and CDR2 (germline): SGHTA, FQGTGA. This CDR3 has 15 amino acids. In DNA, the CDR3 is TGTGCCAGCAGCTTGGGGCCGGCAGAGAACTATGGCTACACCTTC. It yields the protein CASSLGPAENYGYTF.

The chain has TRBV7-2 and TRBJ1-5; 9 bases line up with TRBD1. Germline V CDR1 and CDR2: SGHTA, FQGNSA. There are 14 residues in the CDR3. V lost 5 bases and J lost 9; bases outside the gene matches: 8. The CDR3 here is CASSPGQGLRPQHF. The CDR3 region has the DNA TGTGCCAGCAGCCCAGGACAGGGGTTAAGGCCCCAGCATTTT.

The chain uses TRBV7-9 and TRBJ2-1, with 13 bases that match TRBD2. The germline V gene has CDR1 SEHNR and CDR2 FQNEAQ (reference sequence). The CDR3 runs 18 residues. J was trimmed by 4 bases and V by 4 bases; bases with no gene match: 10. In nucleotides, the CDR3 is TGTGCCAGCAGCTCAGGACTAGCGGGAGCTTCAAGATACAATGAGCAGTTCTTC. Translated, it gives CASSSGLAGASRYNEQFF.

The chain links TRBV3-1 (or the pseudogene TRBV3-2) to TRBJ2-5, with a possible D match to TRBD2 (5 bases). V lost 0 bases and J 1 base, leaving 18 bases between the germline ends. The CDR3 has 18 amino acids. Germline V lookup: CDR1 LGHDT, CDR2 YNNKEL (reference sequence). CDR3 sequence: CASSQENEVVEGQETQYF. CDR3 in DNA: TGTGCCAGCAGCCAAGAAAACGAAGTGGTAGAGGGCCAAGAGACCCAGTACTTC.

The J gene is TRBJ2-1, the V gene TRBV2; D remains ambiguous. Trimming left V 6 bases short and J 0 bases short, with 12 bases between. The CDR3 sequence is 15 residues long. The germline V gene has CDR1 SNHLY and CDR2 FYNNEI. The CDR3 DNA reads as TGTGCCAGCAGCGCAGGAAGAAGCTCCTACAATGAGCAGTTCTTC. It yields the protein CASSAGRSSYNEQFF.

The chain is built from TRBV6-2 or TRBV6-3 and TRBJ1-2, with TRBD1 identical over 7 bases. V lost 6 bases and J lost 4; bases outside the gene matches: 20. Germline CDR1 and CDR2: MNHEY and SVGEGT. The CDR3 is made up of 18 amino acids. The CDR3 region is CASSPSGRGQRRGYGYTF. DNA of the CDR3: TGTGCCAGCAGCCCTTCCGGTCGGGGACAGAGAAGGGGCTATGGCTACACCTTC.

CDR3 loop: CASSGGMEGYGYTF. In DNA, the CDR3 is TGTGCCAGCAGCGGGGGGATGGAAGGGTATGGCTACACCTTC. V gene TRBV13 combines with J gene TRBJ1-2, with a possible D match to TRBD1 (5 bases). Germline assignment: CDR1 PRHDT and CDR2 FYEKMQ (reference sequence). Trimming shortened V by 5 bases and J by 5 bases, and 15 bases separated the two germline ends. The CDR3 loop spans 14 amino acids. The complete variable domain, with remaining parts taken from reference TRBV13 and TRBJ1-2, reads AAGVIQSPRHLIKEKRETATLKCYPIPRHDTVYWYQQGPGQDPQFLISFYEKMQSDKGSIPDRFSAQQFSDYHSELNMSSLELGDSALYFCASSGGMEGYGYTFGSGTRLTVV.

DNA for the CDR3: TGTGCCAGCAGATTAGGAGCGAGACAGGGGGGATATGGCTACACCTTC. Translation: CASRLGARQGGYGYTF. The rearrangement uses TRBV27 and TRBJ1-2, with 9 bases fitting TRBD1. Germline V gene sequence: CDR1 MNHEY, CDR2 SMNVEV (reference sequence). Unmatched junction bases numbered 13, after V lost 6 bases and J lost 5 bases. The CDR3 contains 16 residues.

This rearrangement joins TRBV12-3 or TRBV12-4 to TRBJ2-5, with 7 bases that match TRBD1. Trimming took 3 bases from V and 7 from J; bases not matched to a gene: 5. The CDR3 has 13 residues. DNA of the CDR3: TGTGCCAGCAGTTTGAGAAACAGGGGGACCCAGTACTTC. Its protein product is CASSLRNRGTQYF.

The V and J genes are TRBV9 and TRBJ1-1; the D is unclear. Germline-derived CDR1 and CDR2 are SGDLS and YYNGEE. The V end was cut by 0 bases, the J end by 7 bases, with 7 bases between. The CDR3 totals 12 residues. The DNA of the CDR3 is TGTGCCAGCAGCGTAGCTCGGGGTGAAGCTTTCTTT. It yields the protein CASSVARGEAFF.

The chain employs TRBV2 and TRBJ2-7, with D possibly being TRBD1 (7 bases). In germline, CDR1 is SNHLY, CDR2 FYNNEI. V shed 2 bases and J shed 5 bases, with 16 bases lying between them. The CDR3 length is 15 residues. The CDR3 loop reads CASSEIRGVSHEQYF. CDR3 coding DNA: TGTGCCAGCAGTGAAATCAGGGGGGTGTCTCACGAGCAGTACTTC.

The gene calls are TRBV7-6 and TRBJ1-6, with D possibly TRBD1 on 6 matching bases. This CDR3 is built from 18 residues. The V end lost 0 bases, the J end lost 0 bases, and 12 bases lay between the germline ends. The V gene's germline CDR1 is SGHVS and CDR2 FNYEAQ. In DNA form, the CDR3 reads TGTGCCAGCAGCTTAGCGACAGGACCGAGCTCCTATAATTCACCCCTCCACTTT. Amino acid sequence: CASSLATGPSSYNSPLHF.

The chain combines TRBV27 with TRBJ2-7; possibly TRBD2 for D (5 bases). CDR1 is MNHEY, CDR2 SMNVEV, per germline (reference sequence). The CDR3 covers 14 residues. V was cut by 9 bases and J by 6 bases, with 21 bases left in between. CDR3 protein: CASPLGGRFPEQYF. The CDR3 bases are TGTGCCAGTCCCTTGGGCGGGCGGTTCCCCGAGCAGTACTTC.

This clone came up once. This rearrangement joins TRBV10-3 to TRBJ2-1; the match to TRBD1 covers 11 bases. There are 15 residues in the CDR3. Germline lookup yields CDR1 ENHRY and CDR2 SYGVKD. Germline trimming cut 6 bases from V and 8 bases from J; bases unmatched to any gene: 9. The CDR3 is CAIRHPGQGDDEQFF. CDR3 sequence (DNA): TGTGCCATCAGGCATCCGGGACAGGGGGACGATGAGCAGTTCTTC.

The genes are TRBV7-9 and TRBJ1-5; D gene ambiguous. Trimming cost V 4 bases and J 1 base, with 23 bases left between them. Looked up from germline, CDR1 is SEHNR and CDR2 is FQNEAQ (reference sequence). CDR3 length equals 19 residues. The CDR3 sequence is CASSYPEWSQILSNQPQHF. CDR3 DNA: TGTGCCAGCAGCTACCCGGAGTGGAGCCAGATATTGAGCAATCAGCCCCAGCATTTT.

The rearrangement uses TRBV6-5 and TRBJ2-1, with 8 bases fitting TRBD1. Looked up from germline, CDR1 is MNHEY and CDR2 is SVGAGI. V gave up 2 bases and J gave up 6 bases; unmatched junction bases: 3. This CDR3 has 14 residues. The CDR3 nucleotides read TGTGCCAGCAGTTACATTACAGGGGGCAATGAGCAGTTCTTC. Its translation: CASSYITGGNEQFF.

J is TRBJ2-3 and V is TRBV28; D is unclear. V lost 4 bases to trimming and J lost 0 bases, with 5 bases between them. The CDR3 covers 13 residues. The germline V gene has CDR1 MDHEN and CDR2 SYDVKM. In DNA, the CDR3 is TGTGCCAGCAGTTCCCATAGCACAGATACGCAGTATTTT. Its protein product is CASSSHSTDTQYF. The full variable domain, with the rest looked up from reference TRBV28 and TRBJ2-3, is DVKVTQSSRYLVKRTGEKVFLECVQDMDHENMFWYRQDPGLGLRLIYFSYDVKMKEKGDIPEGYSVSREKKERFSLILESASTNQTSMYLCASSSHSTDTQYFGPGTRLTVL.

For the CDR3, the DNA is TGCGCCAGCATGGCGGGGTACAATGAGCAGTTCTTC. Its translation is CASMAGYNEQFF. The chain joins TRBV5-1 to TRBJ2-1; TRBD2 is a possible D gene (6 bases). Germline assignment: CDR1 SGHRS and CDR2 YFSETQ. The CDR3 is 12 amino acids. Trimming stripped 6 bases from V and 4 bases from J, with 8 bases between.

The chain uses TRBV6-7 and TRBJ2-7; 7 nucleotides align to TRBD1. Being an ORF, TRBV6-7 has a function that is uncertain. Trimming removed 0 bases from V and 4 bases from J; junction bases left unmatched: 15. The CDR3 is 18 residues long. CDR3 sequence: CASSYSKPSRTGSYEQYF. The CDR3, as DNA: TGTGCCAGCAGTTACTCGAAACCGTCCAGGACAGGAAGTTACGAGCAGTACTTC.

The V gene is TRBV6-6, the J gene TRBJ1-1, with TRBD1 matching over 7 bases. The germline gives CDR1 MNHNY, CDR2 SVGAGI (reference sequence). This CDR3 is built from 15 residues. The junction had 2 bases not matched to a gene; V was cut back by 1 base and J by 0 bases. The CDR3 nucleotides read TGTGCCAGCAGTTACTTGACAGGGCTGAACACTGAAGCTTTCTTT. Protein product: CASSYLTGLNTEAFF.

The gene calls are TRBV2 and TRBJ1-4; 7 bases are shared with TRBD1. Unmatched junction bases numbered 8, after V lost 6 bases and J lost 1 base. CDR1 and CDR2 (germline): SNHLY, FYNNEI. The CDR3 consists of 16 residues. CDR3 residues: CASSAFRQGTNEKLFF. As DNA, the CDR3 is TGTGCCAGCAGCGCCTTCCGACAGGGAACTAATGAAAAACTGTTTTTT.